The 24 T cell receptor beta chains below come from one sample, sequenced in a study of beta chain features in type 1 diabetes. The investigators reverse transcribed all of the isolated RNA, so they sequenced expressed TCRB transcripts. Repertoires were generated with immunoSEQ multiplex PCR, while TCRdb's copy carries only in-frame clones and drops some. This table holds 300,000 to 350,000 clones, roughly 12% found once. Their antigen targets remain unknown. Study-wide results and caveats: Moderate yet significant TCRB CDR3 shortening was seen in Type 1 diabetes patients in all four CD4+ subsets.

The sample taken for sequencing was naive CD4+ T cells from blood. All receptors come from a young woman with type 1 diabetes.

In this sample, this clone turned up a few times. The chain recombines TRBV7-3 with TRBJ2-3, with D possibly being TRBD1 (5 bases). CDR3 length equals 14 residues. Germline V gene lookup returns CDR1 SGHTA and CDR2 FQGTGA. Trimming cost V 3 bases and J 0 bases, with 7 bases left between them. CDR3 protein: CASSLAGSTDTQYF. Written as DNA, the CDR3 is TGTGCCAGCAGCTTGGCAGGGAGCACAGATACGCAGTATTTT.

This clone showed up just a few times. The CDR3 sequence: CACSTNWVKDEQFF. DNA of the CDR3: TGTGCCTGTTCGACTAATTGGGTTAAGGATGAGCAGTTCTTC. The rearrangement joins TRBV30 to TRBJ2-1, with D possibly being TRBD2 (5 bases). Germline V gene lookup returns CDR1 GTSNPN and CDR2 SVGIG (reference sequence). CDR3 length: 14 residues. Trimming stripped 6 bases from V and 8 bases from J, with 20 bases between.

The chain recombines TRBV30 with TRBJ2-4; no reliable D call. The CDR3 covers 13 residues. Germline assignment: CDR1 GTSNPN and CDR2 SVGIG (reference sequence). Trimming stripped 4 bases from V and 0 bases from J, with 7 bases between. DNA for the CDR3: TGTGCCTGGACTGAGGTAGCCAAAAACATTCAGTACTTC. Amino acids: CAWTEVAKNIQYF.

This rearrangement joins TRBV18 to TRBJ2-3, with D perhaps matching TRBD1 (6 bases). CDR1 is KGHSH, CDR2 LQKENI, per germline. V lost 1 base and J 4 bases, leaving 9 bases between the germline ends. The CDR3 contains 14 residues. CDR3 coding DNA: TGTGCCAGCTCACCACGCGCAGGGGCAGATACGCAGTATTTT. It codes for CASSPRAGADTQYF.

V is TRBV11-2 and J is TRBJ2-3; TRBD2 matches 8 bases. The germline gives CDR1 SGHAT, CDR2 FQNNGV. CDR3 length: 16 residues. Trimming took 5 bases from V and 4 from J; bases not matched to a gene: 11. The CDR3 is CASSLTAGVSADTQYF. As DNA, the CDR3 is TGTGCCAGCAGCCTAACAGCGGGAGTCAGCGCAGATACGCAGTATTTT.

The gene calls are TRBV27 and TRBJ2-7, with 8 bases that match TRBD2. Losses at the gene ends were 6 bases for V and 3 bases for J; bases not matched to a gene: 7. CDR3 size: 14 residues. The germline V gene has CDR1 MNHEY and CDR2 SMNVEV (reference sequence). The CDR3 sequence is CASSPWAGGYEQYF. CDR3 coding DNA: TGTGCCAGCAGCCCCTGGGCGGGAGGCTACGAGCAGTACTTC.

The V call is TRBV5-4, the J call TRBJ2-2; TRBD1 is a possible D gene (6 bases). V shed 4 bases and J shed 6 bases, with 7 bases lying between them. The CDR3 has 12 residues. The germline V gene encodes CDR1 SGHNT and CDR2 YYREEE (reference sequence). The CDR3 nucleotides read TGTGCCAGCAGCCGACAGGCCGGGGAGCTGTTTTTT. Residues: CASSRQAGELFF.

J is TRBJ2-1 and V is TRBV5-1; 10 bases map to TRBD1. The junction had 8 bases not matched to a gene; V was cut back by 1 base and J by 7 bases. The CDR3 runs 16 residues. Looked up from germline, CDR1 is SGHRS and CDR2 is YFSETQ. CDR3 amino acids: CASSLLGQGLGNEQFF. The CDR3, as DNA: TGCGCCAGCAGCTTGTTGGGACAGGGGTTAGGGAATGAGCAGTTCTTC. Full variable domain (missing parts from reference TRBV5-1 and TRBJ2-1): KAGVTQTPRYLIKTRGQQVTLSCSPISGHRSVSWYQQTPGQGLQFLFEYFSETQRNKGNFPGRFSGRQFSNSRSEMNVSTLELGDSALYLCASSLLGQGLGNEQFFGPGTRLTVL.

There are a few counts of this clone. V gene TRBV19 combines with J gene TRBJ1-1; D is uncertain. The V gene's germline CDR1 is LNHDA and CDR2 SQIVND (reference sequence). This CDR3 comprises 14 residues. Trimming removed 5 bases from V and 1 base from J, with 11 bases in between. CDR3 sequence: CASSLAGKNTEAFF. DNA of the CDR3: TGTGCCAGTAGTCTCGCGGGGAAGAACACTGAAGCTTTCTTT.

CDR3 loop: CASSILDRGYTEAFF. The CDR3 DNA follows: TGTGCCAGCAGCATTCTGGACAGGGGATACACTGAAGCTTTCTTT. The chain carries TRBV5-6 and TRBJ1-1, with 9 nucleotides matching TRBD1. CDR3 length: 15 amino acids. V shed 4 bases and J 3 bases; nucleotides not matched to a gene: 7. Per the germline V gene, CDR1 is SGHDT and CDR2 is YYEEEE.

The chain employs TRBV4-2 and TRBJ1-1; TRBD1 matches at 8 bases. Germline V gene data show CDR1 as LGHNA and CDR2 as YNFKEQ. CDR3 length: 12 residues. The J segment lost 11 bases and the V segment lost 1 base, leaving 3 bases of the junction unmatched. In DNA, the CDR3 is TGTGCCAGCAGCCAAGTTCAGGGGGCGGCTTTCTTT. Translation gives CASSQVQGAAFF.

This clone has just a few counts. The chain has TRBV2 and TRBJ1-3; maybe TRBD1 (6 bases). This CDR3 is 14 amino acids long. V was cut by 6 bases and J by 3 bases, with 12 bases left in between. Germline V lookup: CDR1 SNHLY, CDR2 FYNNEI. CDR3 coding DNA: TGTGCCAGCAGCGGAGCAGGGGTTGGAAACACCATATATTTT. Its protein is CASSGAGVGNTIYF.

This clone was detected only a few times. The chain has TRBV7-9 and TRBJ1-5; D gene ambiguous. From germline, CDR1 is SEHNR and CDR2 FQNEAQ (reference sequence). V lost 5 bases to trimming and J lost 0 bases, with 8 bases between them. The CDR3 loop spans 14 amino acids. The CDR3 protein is CASSPGSSNQPQHF. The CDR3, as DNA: TGTGCCAGCAGCCCCGGGTCTAGCAATCAGCCCCAGCATTTT. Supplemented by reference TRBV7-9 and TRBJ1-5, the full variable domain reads DTGVSQNPRHKITKRGQNVTFRCDPISEHNRLYWYRQTLGQGPEFLTYFQNEAQLEKSRLLSDRFSAERPKGSFSTLEIQRTEQGDSAMYLCASSPGSSNQPQHFGDGTRLSIL.

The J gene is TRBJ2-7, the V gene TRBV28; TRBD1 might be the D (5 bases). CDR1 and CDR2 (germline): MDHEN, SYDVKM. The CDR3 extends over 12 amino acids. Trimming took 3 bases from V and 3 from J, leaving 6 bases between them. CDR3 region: CASSFDSYEQYF. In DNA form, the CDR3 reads TGTGCCAGCAGTTTCGACAGCTACGAGCAGTACTTC.

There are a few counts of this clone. The CDR3 coding sequence is TGTGCCAGCAGCTGGGGACTAGCGGGAGTGGGAGATACGCAGTATTTT. Translation gives CASSWGLAGVGDTQYF. The gene calls are TRBV5-4 and TRBJ2-3; 14 nucleotides align to TRBD2. This CDR3 has 16 amino acids. Trimming took 3 bases from V and 5 from J; bases not matched to a gene: 5. Germline CDR1 and CDR2: SGHNT and YYREEE (reference sequence). The full variable domain, in which reference TRBV5-4 and TRBJ2-3 provide the parts outside the CDR3, is ETGVTQSPTHLIKTRGQQVTLRCSSQSGHNTVSWYQQALGQGPQFIFQYYREEENGRGNFPPRFSGLQFPNYSSELNVNALELDDSALYLCASSWGLAGVGDTQYFGPGTRLTVL.

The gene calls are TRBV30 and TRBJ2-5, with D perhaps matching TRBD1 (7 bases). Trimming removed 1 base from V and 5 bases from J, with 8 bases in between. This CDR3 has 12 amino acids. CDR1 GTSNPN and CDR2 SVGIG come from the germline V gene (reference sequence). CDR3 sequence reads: CAWSAGGETQYF. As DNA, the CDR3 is TGTGCCTGGAGTGCAGGGGGGGAGACCCAGTACTTC.

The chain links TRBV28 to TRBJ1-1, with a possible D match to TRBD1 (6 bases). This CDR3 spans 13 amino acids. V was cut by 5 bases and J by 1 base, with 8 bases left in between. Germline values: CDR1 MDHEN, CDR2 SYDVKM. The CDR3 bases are TGTGCCAGCAGTGACAGGCCGAACACTGAAGCTTTCTTT. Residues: CASSDRPNTEAFF.

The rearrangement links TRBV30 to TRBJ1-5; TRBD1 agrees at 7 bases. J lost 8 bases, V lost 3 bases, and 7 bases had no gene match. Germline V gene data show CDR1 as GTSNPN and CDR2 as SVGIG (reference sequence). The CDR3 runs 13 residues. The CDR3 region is CAWSAEQGKPQHF. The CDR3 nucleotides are TGTGCCTGGAGCGCCGAACAGGGGAAGCCCCAGCATTTT.

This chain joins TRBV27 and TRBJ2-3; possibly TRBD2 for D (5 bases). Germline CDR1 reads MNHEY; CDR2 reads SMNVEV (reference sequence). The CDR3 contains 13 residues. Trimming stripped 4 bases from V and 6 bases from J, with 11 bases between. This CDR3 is CASSYGGGDTQYF. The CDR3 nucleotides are TGTGCCAGCAGTTACGGAGGCGGGGATACGCAGTATTTT.

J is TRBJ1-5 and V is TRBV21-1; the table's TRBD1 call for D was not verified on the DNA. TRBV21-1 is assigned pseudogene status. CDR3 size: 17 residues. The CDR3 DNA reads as TGTGCCAGCAGCAAATTGGGCAGTGGAACAGCTAATCAGCCCCAGCATTTT. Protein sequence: CASSKLGSGTANQPQHF.

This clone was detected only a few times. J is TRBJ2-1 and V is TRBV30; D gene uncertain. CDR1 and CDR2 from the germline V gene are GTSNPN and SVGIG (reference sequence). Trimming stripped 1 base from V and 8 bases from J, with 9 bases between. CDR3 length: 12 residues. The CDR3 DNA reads TGTGCCTGGAGTGCCCTTCCCCATGAGCAGTTCTTC. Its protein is CAWSALPHEQFF.

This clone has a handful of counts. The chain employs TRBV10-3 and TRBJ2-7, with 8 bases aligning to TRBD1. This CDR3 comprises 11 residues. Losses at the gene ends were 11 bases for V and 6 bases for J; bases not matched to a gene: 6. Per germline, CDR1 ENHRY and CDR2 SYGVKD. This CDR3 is CAHKGQGEQYF. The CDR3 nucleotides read TGTGCCCACAAAGGACAGGGCGAGCAGTACTTC.

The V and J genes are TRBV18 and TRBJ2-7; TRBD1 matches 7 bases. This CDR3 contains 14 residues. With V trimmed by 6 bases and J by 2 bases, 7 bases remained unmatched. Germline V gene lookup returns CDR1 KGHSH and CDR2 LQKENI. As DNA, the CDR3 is TGTGCCAGCTCTCCGACAGGGTCCGCCTACGAGCAGTACGTC. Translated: CASSPTGSAYEQYV.

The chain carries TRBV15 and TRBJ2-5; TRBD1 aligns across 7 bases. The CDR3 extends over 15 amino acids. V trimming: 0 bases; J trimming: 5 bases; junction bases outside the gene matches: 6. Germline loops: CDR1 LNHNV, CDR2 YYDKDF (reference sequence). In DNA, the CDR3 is TGTGCCACCAGCAGAGAGGGCAGGGGGTGGGAGACCCAGTACTTC. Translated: CATSREGRGWETQYF.